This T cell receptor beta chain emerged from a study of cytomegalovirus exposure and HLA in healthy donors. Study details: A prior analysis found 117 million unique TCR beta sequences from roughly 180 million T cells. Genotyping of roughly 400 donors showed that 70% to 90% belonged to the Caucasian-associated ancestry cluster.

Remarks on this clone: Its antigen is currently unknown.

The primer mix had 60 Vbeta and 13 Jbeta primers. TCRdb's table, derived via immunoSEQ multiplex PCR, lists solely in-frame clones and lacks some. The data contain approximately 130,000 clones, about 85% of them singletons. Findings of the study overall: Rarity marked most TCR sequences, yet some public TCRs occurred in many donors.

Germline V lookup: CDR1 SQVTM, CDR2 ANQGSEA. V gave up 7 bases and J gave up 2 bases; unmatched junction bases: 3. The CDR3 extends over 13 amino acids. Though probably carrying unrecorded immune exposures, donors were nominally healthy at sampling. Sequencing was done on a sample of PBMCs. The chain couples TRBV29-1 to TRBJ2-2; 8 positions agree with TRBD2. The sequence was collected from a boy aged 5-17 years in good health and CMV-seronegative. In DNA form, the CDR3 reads TGCAGCGGAACTAGCGGAAACACCGGGGAGCTGTTTTTT. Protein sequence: CSGTSGNTGELFF.